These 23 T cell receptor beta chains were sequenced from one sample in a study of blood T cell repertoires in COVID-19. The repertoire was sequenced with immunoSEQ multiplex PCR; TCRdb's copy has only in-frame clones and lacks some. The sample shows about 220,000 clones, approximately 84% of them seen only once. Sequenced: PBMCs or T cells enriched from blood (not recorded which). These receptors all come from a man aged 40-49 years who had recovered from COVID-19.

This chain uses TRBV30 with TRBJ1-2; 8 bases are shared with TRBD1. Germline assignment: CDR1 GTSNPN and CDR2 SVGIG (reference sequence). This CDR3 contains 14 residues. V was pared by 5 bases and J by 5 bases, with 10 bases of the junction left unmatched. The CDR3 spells CAWVQGAPRYGYTF. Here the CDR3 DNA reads TGTGCCTGGGTCCAGGGGGCGCCTCGTTATGGCTACACCTTC.

This CDR3 reads CASRVGTSGKRIQYF. CDR3 bases: TGTGCCAGCAGAGTGGGGACTAGCGGGAAGCGCATTCAGTACTTC. This chain joins TRBV2 and TRBJ2-4, with 13 bases that match TRBD2. In germline, CDR1 is SNHLY, CDR2 FYNNEI. V lost 6 bases, J lost 9 bases, and 8 bases stayed unmatched. This CDR3 contains 15 residues.

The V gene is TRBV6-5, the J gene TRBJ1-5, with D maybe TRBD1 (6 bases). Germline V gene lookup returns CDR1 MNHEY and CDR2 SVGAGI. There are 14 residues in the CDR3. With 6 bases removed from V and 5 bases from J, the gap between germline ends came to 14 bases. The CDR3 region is CASRGHARDQPQHF. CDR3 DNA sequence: TGTGCCAGCAGGGGACACGCCCGCGATCAGCCCCAGCATTTT.

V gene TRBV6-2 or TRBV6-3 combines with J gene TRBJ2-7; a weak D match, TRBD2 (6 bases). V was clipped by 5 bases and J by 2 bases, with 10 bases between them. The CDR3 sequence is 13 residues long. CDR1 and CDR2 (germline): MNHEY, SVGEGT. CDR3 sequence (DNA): TGTGCCAGCAGTCCGGGACTTCCCTACGAGCAGTACTTC. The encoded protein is CASSPGLPYEQYF.

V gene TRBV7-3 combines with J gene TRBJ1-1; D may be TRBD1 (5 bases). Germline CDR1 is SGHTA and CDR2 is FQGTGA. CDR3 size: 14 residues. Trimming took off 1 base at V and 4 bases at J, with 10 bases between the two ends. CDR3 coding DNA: TGTGCCAGCAGCTTAAGGGGGGGTGGCACTGAAGCTTTCTTT. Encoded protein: CASSLRGGGTEAFF. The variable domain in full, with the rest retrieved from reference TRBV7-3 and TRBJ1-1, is GAGVSQTPSNKVTEKGKYVELRCDPISGHTALYWYRQSLGQGPEFLIYFQGTGAADDSGLPNDRFFAVRPEGSVSTLKIQRTERGDSAVYLCASSLRGGGTEAFFGQGTRLTVV.

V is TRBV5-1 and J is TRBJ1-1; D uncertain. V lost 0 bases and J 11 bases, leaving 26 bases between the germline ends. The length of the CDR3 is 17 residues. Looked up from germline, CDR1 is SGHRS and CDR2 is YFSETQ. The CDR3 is CASSLDRAGGPSTWAFF. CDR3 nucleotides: TGCGCCAGCAGCTTGGATAGGGCAGGAGGGCCCTCTACTTGGGCTTTCTTT.

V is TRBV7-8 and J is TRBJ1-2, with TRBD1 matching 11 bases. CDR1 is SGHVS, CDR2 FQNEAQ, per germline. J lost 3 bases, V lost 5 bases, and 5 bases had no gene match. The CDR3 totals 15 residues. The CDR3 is CASSPGTGGYYGYTF. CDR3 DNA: TGTGCCAGCAGCCCTGGGACAGGGGGGTACTATGGCTACACCTTC.

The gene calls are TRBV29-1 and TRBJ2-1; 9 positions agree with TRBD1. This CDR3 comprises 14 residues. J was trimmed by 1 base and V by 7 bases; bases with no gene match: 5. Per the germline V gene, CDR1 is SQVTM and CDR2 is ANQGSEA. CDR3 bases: TGCAGCGCCCCAGGACAGGGGTCCTACAATGAGCAGTTCTTC. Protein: CSAPGQGSYNEQFF.

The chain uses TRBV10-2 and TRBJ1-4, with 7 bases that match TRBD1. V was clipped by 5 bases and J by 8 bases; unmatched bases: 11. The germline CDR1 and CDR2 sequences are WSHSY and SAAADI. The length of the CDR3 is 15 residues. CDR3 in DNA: TGCGCCAGCAGTCAGGATAGACAGGGTGGCGAAAAACTGTTTTTT. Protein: CASSQDRQGGEKLFF.

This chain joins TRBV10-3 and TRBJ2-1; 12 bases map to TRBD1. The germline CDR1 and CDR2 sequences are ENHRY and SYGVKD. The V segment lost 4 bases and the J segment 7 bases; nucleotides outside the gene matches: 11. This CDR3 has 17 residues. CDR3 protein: CAISVPRDRGQGNEQFF. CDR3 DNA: TGTGCCATCAGTGTCCCTCGGGACAGGGGGCAAGGGAATGAGCAGTTCTTC.

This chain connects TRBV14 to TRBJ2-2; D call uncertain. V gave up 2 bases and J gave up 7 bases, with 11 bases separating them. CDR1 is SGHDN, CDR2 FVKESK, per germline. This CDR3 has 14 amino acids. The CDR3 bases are TGTGCCAGCAGCCAACAGGTCGCCGGCGGGGAGCTGTTTTTT. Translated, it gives CASSQQVAGGELFF.

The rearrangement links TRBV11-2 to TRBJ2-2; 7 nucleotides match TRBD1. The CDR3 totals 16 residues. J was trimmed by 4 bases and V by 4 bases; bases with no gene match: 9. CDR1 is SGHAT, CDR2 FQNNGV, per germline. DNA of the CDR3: TGTGCCAGCAGCTCCGTGCCGGGACAGACCACCGGGGAGCTGTTTTTT. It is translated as CASSSVPGQTTGELFF.

CDR3 region: CASSDGTGGLYEQYF. CDR3 sequence (DNA): TGTGCCAGTAGTGACGGGACAGGGGGATTGTACGAGCAGTACTTC. V is TRBV19 and J is TRBJ2-7, with 11 bases that match TRBD1. The V and J ends lost 5 bases and 4 bases, in that order; junction bases with no gene match: 7. Per germline, CDR1 LNHDA and CDR2 SQIVND (reference sequence). The CDR3 has 15 residues.

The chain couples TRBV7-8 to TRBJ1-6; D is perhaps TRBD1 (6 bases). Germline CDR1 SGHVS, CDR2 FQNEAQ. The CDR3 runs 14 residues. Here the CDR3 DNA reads TGTGCAGGGGGAACGCGGTTGACTAATTCACCCCTCCACTTT. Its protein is CAGGTRLTNSPLHF.

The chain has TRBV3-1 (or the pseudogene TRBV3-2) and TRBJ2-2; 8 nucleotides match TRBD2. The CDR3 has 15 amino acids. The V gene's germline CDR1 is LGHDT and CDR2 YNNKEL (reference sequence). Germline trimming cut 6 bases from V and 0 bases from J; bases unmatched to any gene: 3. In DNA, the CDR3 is TGTGCCAGCAGACGGGGGGGTCCGAACACCGGGGAGCTGTTTTTT. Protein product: CASRRGGPNTGELFF.

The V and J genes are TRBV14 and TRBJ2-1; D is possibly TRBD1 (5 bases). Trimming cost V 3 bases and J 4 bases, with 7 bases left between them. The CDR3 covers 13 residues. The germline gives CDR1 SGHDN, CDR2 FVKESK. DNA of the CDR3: TGTGCCAGCAGCCATACAGGTTACAATGAGCAGTTCTTC. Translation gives CASSHTGYNEQFF.

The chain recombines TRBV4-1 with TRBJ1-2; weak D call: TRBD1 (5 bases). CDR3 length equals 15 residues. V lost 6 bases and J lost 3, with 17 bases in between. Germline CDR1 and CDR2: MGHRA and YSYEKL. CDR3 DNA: TGCGCCAGCAGGAGGCGACAGACGATAGACTATGGCTACACCTTC. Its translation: CASRRRQTIDYGYTF.

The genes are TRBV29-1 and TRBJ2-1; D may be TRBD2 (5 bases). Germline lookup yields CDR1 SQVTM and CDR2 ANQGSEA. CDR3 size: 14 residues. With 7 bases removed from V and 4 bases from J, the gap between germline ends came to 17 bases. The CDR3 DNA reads TGCAGCGGTTTGGAGCGGAAGATGTACAATGAGCAGTTCTTC. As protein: CSGLERKMYNEQFF.

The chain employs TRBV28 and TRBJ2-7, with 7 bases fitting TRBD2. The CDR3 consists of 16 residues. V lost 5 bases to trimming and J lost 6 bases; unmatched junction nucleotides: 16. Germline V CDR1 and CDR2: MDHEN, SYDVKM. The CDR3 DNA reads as TGTGCCAGCAGTCATCCTCGCGGGAGTAATAAGGCCGAGCAGTACTTC. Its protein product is CASSHPRGSNKAEQYF.

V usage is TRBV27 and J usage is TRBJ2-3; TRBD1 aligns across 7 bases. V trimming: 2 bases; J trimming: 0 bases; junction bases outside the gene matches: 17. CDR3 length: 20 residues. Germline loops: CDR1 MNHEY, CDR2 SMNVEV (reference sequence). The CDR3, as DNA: TGTGCCAGCAGTTTAAGGGACAGCAGATTCCGGGACCCTAGCACAGATACGCAGTATTTT. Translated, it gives CASSLRDSRFRDPSTDTQYF.

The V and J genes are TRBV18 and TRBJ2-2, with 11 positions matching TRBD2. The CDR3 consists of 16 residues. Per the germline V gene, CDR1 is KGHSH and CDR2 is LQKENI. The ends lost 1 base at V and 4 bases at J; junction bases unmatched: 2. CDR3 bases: TGTGCCAGCTCACCACTAGCGGGAGGGACCACCGGGGAGCTGTTTTTT. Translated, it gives CASSPLAGGTTGELFF.

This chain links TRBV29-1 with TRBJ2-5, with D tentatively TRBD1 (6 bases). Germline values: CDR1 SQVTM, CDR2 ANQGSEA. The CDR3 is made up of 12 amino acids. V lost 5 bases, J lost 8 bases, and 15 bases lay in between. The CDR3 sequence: CSVRTGRVTQYF. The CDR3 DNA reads TGCAGCGTTCGAACAGGGCGCGTTACCCAGTACTTC.

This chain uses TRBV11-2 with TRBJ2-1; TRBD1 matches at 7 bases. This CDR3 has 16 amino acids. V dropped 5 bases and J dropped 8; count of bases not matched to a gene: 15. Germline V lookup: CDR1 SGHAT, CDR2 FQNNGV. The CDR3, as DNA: TGTGCCAGCAGCAACCTAAGACAGGGTAAAGGGTATGAGCAGTTCTTC. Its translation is CASSNLRQGKGYEQFF.